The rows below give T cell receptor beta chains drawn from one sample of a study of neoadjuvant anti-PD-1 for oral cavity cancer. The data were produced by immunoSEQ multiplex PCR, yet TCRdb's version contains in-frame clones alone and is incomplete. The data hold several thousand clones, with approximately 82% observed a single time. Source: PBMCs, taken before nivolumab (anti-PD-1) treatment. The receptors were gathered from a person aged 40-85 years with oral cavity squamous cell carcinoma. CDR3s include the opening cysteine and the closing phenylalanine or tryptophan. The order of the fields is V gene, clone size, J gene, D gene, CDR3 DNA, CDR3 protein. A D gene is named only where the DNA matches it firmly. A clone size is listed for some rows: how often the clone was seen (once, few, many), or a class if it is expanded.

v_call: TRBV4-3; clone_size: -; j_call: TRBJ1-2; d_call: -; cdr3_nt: TGCGCCAGCAGCCAAGAATTACCCAGTAACTATGGCTACACCTTC; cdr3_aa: CASSQELPSNYGYTF
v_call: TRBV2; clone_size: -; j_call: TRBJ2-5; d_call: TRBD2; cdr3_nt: TGTGCCAGCAGAGCTACTAGCGGGGGGTTTCAAGAGACCCAGTACTTC; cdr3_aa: CASRATSGGFQETQYF
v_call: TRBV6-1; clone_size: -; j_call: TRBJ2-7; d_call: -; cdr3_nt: TGTGCCAGCAGAACCGGGACGAACGAGCAGTACTTC; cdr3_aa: CASRTGTNEQYF
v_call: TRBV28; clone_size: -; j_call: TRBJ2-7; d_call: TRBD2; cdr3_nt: TGTGCCAGCAGTTTTTACCCGGGGGCGCCAGCCCAGGGGTTACTAGCGGGTAAAGAGCAGTACTTC; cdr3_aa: CASSFYPGAPAQGLLAGKEQYF
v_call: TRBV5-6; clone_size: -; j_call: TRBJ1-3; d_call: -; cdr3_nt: TGTGCCAGCAGCTTCGGACGGGGGTGGTCTGGAAACACCATATATTTT; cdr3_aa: CASSFGRGWSGNTIYF
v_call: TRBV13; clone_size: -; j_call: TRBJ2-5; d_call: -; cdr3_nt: TGTGCCAGCAGCTTACCCGGGGTACAAGAGACCCAGTACTTC; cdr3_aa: CASSLPGVQETQYF
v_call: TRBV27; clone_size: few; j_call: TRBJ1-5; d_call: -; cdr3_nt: TGTGCCAGCAGTTTACAGGGTCTAGTCAGCCAGCCCCAGCATTTT; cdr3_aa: CASSLQGLVSQPQHF
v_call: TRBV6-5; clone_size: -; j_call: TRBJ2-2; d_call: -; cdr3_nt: TGTGCCAGCAGTTACTCGGACGGGGGGCCCCCCGGGGAGCTGTTTTTT; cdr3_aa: CASSYSDGGPPGELFF
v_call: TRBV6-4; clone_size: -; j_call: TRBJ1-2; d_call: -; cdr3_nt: TGTGCCAGCAGTGACTCGAATGAGATCGGGGTCTATGGCTACACCTTC; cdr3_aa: CASSDSNEIGVYGYTF
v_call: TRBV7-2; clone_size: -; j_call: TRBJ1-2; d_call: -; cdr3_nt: TGTGCCAGCAGATTCGGCCATACCTATGGCTACACCTTC; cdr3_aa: CASRFGHTYGYTF
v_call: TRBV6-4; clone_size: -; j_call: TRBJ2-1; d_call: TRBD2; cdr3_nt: TGTGCCAGCAGTGATAGCGGGAGCTCCTACAATGAGCAGTTCTTC; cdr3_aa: CASSDSGSSYNEQFF
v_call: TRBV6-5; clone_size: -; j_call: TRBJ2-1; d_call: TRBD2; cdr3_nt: TGTGCCAGCAGGCCGGGACTAGCGGGATACAATGAGCAGTTCTTC; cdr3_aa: CASRPGLAGYNEQFF
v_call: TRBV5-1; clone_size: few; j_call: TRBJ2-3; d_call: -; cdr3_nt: TGCGCCAGCAGCTTCTTAGAGGATACGCAGTATTTT; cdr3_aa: CASSFLEDTQYF
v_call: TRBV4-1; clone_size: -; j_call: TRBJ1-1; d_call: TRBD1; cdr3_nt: TGCGCCAGCAGCCAACCAGGGGGGCATAAAGCTTTCTTT; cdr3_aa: CASSQPGGHKAFF
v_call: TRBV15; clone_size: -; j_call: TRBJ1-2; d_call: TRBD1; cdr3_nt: TGTGCCACCAGCAGCGACAGGGGCTATGGCTACACCTTC; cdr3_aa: CATSSDRGYGYTF
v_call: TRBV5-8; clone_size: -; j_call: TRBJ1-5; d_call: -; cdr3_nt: TGTGCCAGCAGGGTGCACAGTAGTAGCAATCAGCCCCAGCATTTT; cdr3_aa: CASRVHSSSNQPQHF
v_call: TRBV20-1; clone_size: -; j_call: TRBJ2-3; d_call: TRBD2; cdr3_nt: TGCAGTGCTAGGGGGGGGGATACGCAGTATTTT; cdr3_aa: CSARGGDTQYF
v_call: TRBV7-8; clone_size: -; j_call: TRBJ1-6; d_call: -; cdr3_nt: TGTGCCAGCAGCTTCCGGGACTCAAATTCACCCCTCCACTTT; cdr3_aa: CASSFRDSNSPLHF
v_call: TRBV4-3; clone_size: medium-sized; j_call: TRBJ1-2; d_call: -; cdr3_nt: TGCGCCAGCAGCCCTTCACAGCTCAGGGCCGTTGAGGGCTACACCTTC; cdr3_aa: CASSPSQLRAVEGYTF